This T cell receptor beta chain was sequenced in a study of resident and recirculating memory T cells in vitiligo. Measured with immunoSEQ multiplex PCR; TCRdb has only the in-frame clones, and not every one. The table records around 38,000 clones, 80% to 95% of them present only once. Germline lookup yields CDR1 SGHTA and CDR2 FQGNSA. V was cut by 6 bases and J by 4 bases, with 12 bases left in between. This CDR3 contains 13 residues. The sequenced sample consisted of blood. This clonotype originated in a male donor with vitiligo. This chain connects TRBV7-2 to TRBJ1-1; a possible D gene is TRBD1 (5 bases). The CDR3, as DNA: TGTGCCAGCAGTCGAGACAGTTTCACTGAAGCTTTCTTT. This sequence encodes CASSRDSFTEAFF. The full variable domain, in which reference TRBV7-2 and TRBJ1-1 provide the parts outside the CDR3, is GAGVSQSPSNKVTEKGKDVELRCDPISGHTALYWYRQSLGQGLEFLIYFQGNSAPDKSGLPSDRFSAERTGGSVSTLTIQRTQQEDSAVYLCASSRDSFTEAFFGQGTRLTVV.